The 11 T cell receptor beta chains below come from one sample, sequenced in a study of cytomegalovirus exposure and HLA in healthy donors. PCR involved 60 Vbeta and 13 Jbeta primers. Using immunoSEQ multiplex PCR, the repertoire was profiled, and TCRdb retains in-frame clones only, with some absent. The table has about 100,000 clones, 65% to 80% seen once. The sequenced material came from PBMCs. These receptors came from a woman in her forties or fifties in good health and CMV-seropositive.

This clone was counted a few times. V is TRBV7-9 and J is TRBJ2-3, with 10 bases aligning to TRBD1. V shed 1 base, J shed 6 bases, and the junction held 4 bases outside the gene matches. The germline V gene has CDR1 SEHNR and CDR2 FQNEAQ (reference sequence). The CDR3 has 15 amino acids. The CDR3 coding sequence is TGTGCCAGCAGCTTAGGACAGGGGGCCCGGGATACGCAGTATTTT. Its translation: CASSLGQGARDTQYF.

This chain uses TRBV4-2 with TRBJ2-7, with D unclear. The CDR3 is 13 amino acids. Germline values: CDR1 LGHNA, CDR2 YNFKEQ. V was pared by 0 bases and J by 4 bases, with 7 bases between. The CDR3 sequence: CASSQDFRYEQYF. The CDR3 DNA reads TGTGCCAGCAGCCAAGACTTCCGTTACGAGCAGTACTTC.

The genes are TRBV5-1 and TRBJ2-5; a weak D match, TRBD2 (7 bases). Per germline, CDR1 SGHRS and CDR2 YFSETQ. V dropped 1 base and J dropped 7 bases, with 20 bases sitting between them. This CDR3 is 16 amino acids long. CDR3 coding DNA: TGCGCCAGCAGCTTGCAGGGCGGGGGCTGGTCTGGGACCCAGTACTTC. Translating it yields CASSLQGGGWSGTQYF.

This chain joins TRBV7-6 and TRBJ2-7, with TRBD1 matching 12 bases. V shed 0 bases, J shed 3 bases, and the junction held 6 bases outside the gene matches. Germline V gene lookup returns CDR1 SGHVS and CDR2 FNYEAQ. The CDR3 has 17 residues. The CDR3 DNA is TGTGCCAGCAGCTTAGCGGGACAGGGGGCGTCCTACTACGAGCAGTACTTC. Protein: CASSLAGQGASYYEQYF.

V usage is TRBV6-5 and J usage is TRBJ2-5; a weak D match, TRBD2 (5 bases). CDR1 and CDR2 from the germline V gene are MNHEY and SVGAGI. CDR3 size: 14 residues. Between the trimmed V and J ends, which lost 7 bases and 7 bases, there was a span of 19 bases. CDR3 in DNA: TGTGCCAGCACCCAGCAAGAGGGAGTCGTGACCCAGTACTTC. Amino acids: CASTQQEGVVTQYF.

This clone was seen a few times. The genes are TRBV19 and TRBJ2-1; 9 nucleotides agree with TRBD2. Trimming took 3 bases from V and 9 from J; bases not matched to a gene: 12. The germline gives CDR1 LNHDA, CDR2 SQIVND (reference sequence). The CDR3 length is 16 residues. The CDR3 loop reads CASSILGGRAFVEQFF. The DNA of the CDR3 is TGTGCCAGTAGTATCTTGGGCGGGAGGGCCTTTGTTGAGCAGTTCTTC.

The chain couples TRBV27 to TRBJ1-1; D is possibly TRBD1 (5 bases). V shed 9 bases and J shed 1 base, with 18 bases lying between them. The CDR3 has 15 residues. Germline loops: CDR1 MNHEY, CDR2 SMNVEV (reference sequence). The CDR3: CASSLYGGGNTEAFF. The CDR3 region has the DNA TGTGCCAGTAGCCTCTACGGGGGAGGGAACACTGAAGCTTTCTTT.

J is TRBJ2-2 and V is TRBV6-1, with D perhaps TRBD1 (5 bases). The V gene lost 2 bases and the J gene lost 1 base, with 5 bases spanning the gap. The CDR3 covers 14 residues. The germline CDR1 and CDR2 sequences are MNHNS and SASEGT. For the CDR3, the DNA is TGTGCCAGCAGTGAAACAGGGAACACCGGGGAGCTGTTTTTT. It yields the protein CASSETGNTGELFF.

The V call is TRBV14, the J call TRBJ2-2; a possible D gene is TRBD2 (6 bases). The V gene's germline CDR1 is SGHDN and CDR2 FVKESK. The CDR3 runs to 16 residues. V was clipped by 1 base and J by 4 bases, with 13 bases between them. Here the CDR3 DNA reads TGTGCCAGCAGCCAAGCGGGACTCGCGCTCACCGGGGAGCTGTTTTTT. Translated, it gives CASSQAGLALTGELFF.

This chain uses TRBV2 with TRBJ1-1; unclear D gene. The germline gives CDR1 SNHLY, CDR2 FYNNEI. V was shortened by 5 bases and J by 0 bases, with 7 bases between the two germline ends. The CDR3 contains 13 residues. The CDR3, as DNA: TGTGCCAGCAGTACAGAGTTGAACACTGAAGCTTTCTTT. Its protein is CASSTELNTEAFF. Full variable domain (missing parts from reference TRBV2 and TRBJ1-1): EPEVTQTPSHQVTQMGQEVILRCVPISNHLYFYWYRQILGQKVEFLVSFYNNEISEKSEIFDDQFSVERPDGSNFTLKIRSTKLEDSAMYFCASSTELNTEAFFGQGTRLTVV.

This clone came up once. This chain links TRBV7-2 with TRBJ1-1, with D possibly being TRBD1 (5 bases). The V gene lost 4 bases and the J gene lost 1 base, with 19 bases spanning the gap. Germline V gene sequence: CDR1 SGHTA, CDR2 FQGNSA. The CDR3 has 17 residues. CDR3 region: CASSSHLTTASNTEAFF. CDR3 sequence (DNA): TGTGCCAGCAGCTCTCATCTTACGACAGCTTCGAACACTGAAGCTTTCTTT.